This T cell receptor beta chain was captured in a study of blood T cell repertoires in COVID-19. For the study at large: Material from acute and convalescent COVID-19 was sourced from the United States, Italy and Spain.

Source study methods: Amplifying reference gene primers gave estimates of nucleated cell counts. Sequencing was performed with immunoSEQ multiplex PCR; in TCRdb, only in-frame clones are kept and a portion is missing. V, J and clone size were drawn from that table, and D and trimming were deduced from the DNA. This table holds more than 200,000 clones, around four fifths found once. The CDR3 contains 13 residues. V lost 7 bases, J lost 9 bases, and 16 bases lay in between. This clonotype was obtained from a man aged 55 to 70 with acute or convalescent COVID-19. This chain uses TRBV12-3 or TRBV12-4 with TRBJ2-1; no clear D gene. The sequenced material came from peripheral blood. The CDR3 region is CASNLLEDGEQFF. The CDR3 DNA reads TGTGCCAGCAACCTTCTAGAAGATGGTGAGCAGTTCTTC.